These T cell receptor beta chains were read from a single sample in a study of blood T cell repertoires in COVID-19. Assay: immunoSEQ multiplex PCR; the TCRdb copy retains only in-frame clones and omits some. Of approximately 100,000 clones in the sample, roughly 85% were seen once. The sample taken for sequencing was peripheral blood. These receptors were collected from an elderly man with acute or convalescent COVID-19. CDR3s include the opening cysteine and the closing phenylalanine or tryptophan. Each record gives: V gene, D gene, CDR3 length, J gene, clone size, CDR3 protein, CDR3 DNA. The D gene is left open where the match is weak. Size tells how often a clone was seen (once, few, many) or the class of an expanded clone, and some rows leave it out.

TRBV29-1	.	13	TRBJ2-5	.	CSVRGSLGETQYF	TGCAGCGTTAGGGGGTCCCTTGGCGAGACCCAGTACTTC
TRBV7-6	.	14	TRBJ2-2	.	CASSLSGYTGELFF	TGTGCCAGCAGCTTATCGGGGTACACCGGGGAGCTGTTTTTT
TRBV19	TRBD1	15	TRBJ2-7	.	CASSTPGQGIYEQYF	TGTGCCAGTAGTACCCCGGGACAGGGGATCTACGAGCAGTACTTC
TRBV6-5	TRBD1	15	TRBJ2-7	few	CASRDTGQGAYEQYF	TGTGCCAGCAGGGATACGGGACAGGGAGCCTACGAGCAGTACTTC
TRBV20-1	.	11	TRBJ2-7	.	CSATTTGEQYF	TGCAGTGCGACGACCACGGGGGAGCAGTACTTC
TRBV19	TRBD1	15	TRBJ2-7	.	CASSMAGQGLYEQYF	TGTGCCAGTAGTATGGCGGGACAGGGTCTATACGAGCAGTACTTC
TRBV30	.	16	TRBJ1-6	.	CAWSLAGGSYNSPLHF	TGTGCCTGGAGTTTAGCGGGGGGCTCCTATAATTCACCCCTCCACTTT
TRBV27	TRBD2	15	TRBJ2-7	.	CASSFVAGGPDEQYF	TGTGCCAGCAGTTTCGTAGCGGGAGGGCCTGACGAGCAGTACTTC
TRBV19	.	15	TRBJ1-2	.	CASSIGGGVGYGYTF	TGTGCCAGTAGTATTGGGGGGGGCGTCGGCTATGGCTACACCTTC
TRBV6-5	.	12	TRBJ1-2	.	CASLRGYYGYTF	TGTGCCAGCCTCCGCGGTTACTATGGCTACACCTTC
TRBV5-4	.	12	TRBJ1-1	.	CASSLPNTEAFF	TGTGCCAGCAGCCTTCCGAACACTGAAGCTTTCTTT
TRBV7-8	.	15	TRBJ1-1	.	CASSLAHTRNTEAFF	TGTGCCAGCAGCTTAGCTCACACCCGGAACACTGAAGCTTTCTTT
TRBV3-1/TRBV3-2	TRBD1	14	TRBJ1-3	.	CASSQAGGGNTIYF	TGTGCCAGCAGCCAAGCAGGGGGGGGAAACACCATATATTTT
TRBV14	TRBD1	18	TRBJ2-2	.	CASSQVRGQGANTGELFF	TGTGCCAGCAGCCAAGTAAGGGGACAGGGGGCGAACACCGGGGAGCTGTTTTTT
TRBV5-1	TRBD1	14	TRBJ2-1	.	CASSFPGGFNEQFF	TGCGCCAGCAGCTTTCCAGGGGGCTTCAATGAGCAGTTCTTC
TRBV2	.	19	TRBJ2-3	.	CASSEALRGNRGYTDTQYF	TGTGCCAGCAGTGAAGCGCTCCGGGGGAACAGGGGTTACACAGATACGCAGTATTTT
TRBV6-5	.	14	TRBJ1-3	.	CASMGGGWADTIYF	TGTGCCAGCATGGGTGGAGGGTGGGCAGACACCATATATTTT
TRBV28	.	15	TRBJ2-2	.	CASTLGGLSTGELFF	TGTGCCAGCACCTTGGGGGGGCTTAGTACCGGGGAGCTGTTTTTT
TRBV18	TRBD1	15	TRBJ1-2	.	CASSPDRGSNYGYTF	TGTGCCAGCTCGCCGGACAGGGGGTCTAACTATGGCTACACCTTC
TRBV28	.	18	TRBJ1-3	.	CASSPRPPGTYSGNTIYF	TGTGCCAGCAGTCCCCGACCCCCGGGGACATACTCTGGAAACACCATATATTTT
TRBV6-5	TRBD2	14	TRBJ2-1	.	CASTVAGVIREQFF	TGTGCCAGCACGGTAGCGGGAGTGATCCGTGAGCAGTTCTTC
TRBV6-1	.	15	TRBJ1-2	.	CASSEPFRVRYGYTF	TGTGCCAGCAGTGAACCGTTCAGGGTTCGCTATGGCTACACCTTC
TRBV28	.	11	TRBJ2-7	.	CASSILYEQYF	TGTGCCAGCAGTATTCTATACGAGCAGTACTTC
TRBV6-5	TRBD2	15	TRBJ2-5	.	CASRDSGRGGQTQYF	TGTGCCAGCAGAGATAGCGGGAGAGGTGGCCAGACCCAGTACTTC
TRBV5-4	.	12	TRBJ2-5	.	CASAKRQETQYF	TGTGCCAGCGCGAAGCGGCAAGAGACCCAGTACTTC
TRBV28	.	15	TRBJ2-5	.	CASRDMGLLQETQYF	TGTGCCAGCAGAGATATGGGACTCCTTCAAGAGACCCAGTACTTC
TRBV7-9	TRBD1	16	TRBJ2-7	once	CASSLSKGQGTYEQYF	TGTGCCAGCAGCCTCAGCAAGGGACAGGGAACCTACGAGCAGTACTTC
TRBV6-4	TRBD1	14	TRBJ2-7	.	CASRRQGSSYEQYF	TGTGCCAGCAGAAGACAGGGAAGCTCCTACGAGCAGTACTTC
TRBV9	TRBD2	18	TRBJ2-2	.	CASSARPLADRGTGELFF	TGTGCCAGCAGCGCCAGGCCCCTAGCGGACCGTGGCACCGGGGAGCTGTTTTTT
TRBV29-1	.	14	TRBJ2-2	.	CSVRGELFTGELFF	TGCAGCGTTCGGGGAGAATTGTTCACCGGGGAGCTGTTTTTT
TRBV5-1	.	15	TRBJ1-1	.	CASSLDPGVNTEAFF	TGCGCCAGCAGCTTGGATCCGGGAGTGAACACTGAAGCTTTCTTT
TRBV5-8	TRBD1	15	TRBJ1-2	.	CASGTSGQAYYGYTF	TGTGCCAGCGGGACATCGGGACAGGCATACTATGGCTACACCTTC
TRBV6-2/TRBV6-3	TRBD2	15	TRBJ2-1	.	CASSSGLNSYNEQFF	TGTGCCAGCAGTTCGGGACTAAACTCCTACAATGAGCAGTTCTTC
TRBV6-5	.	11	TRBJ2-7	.	CGTGQTYEQYF	TGTGGGACTGGACAGACCTACGAGCAGTACTTC
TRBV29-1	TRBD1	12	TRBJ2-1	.	CSVGTGYNEQFF	TGCAGCGTTGGGACAGGATACAATGAGCAGTTCTTC
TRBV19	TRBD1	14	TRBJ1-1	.	CASIPNRGWTEAFF	TGTGCCAGTATCCCGAACAGGGGCTGGACTGAAGCTTTCTTT
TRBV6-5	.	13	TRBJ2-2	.	CASRYPNTGELFF	TGTGCCAGCCGGTACCCGAACACCGGGGAGCTGTTTTTT
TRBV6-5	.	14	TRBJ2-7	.	CASSYSKGAYEQYF	TGTGCCAGCAGTTACTCGAAAGGGGCCTACGAGCAGTACTTC
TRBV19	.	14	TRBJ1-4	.	CASTPRTGIEKLFF	TGTGCCAGTACTCCTCGGACGGGGATTGAAAAACTGTTTTTT
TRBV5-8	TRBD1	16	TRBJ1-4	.	CASSIGDSATNEKLFF	TGTGCCAGCAGCATAGGGGACAGCGCAACTAATGAAAAACTGTTTTTT
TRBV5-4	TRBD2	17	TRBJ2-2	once	CASSPGLAGANTGELFF	TGTGCCAGCAGCCCCGGACTAGCGGGCGCAAACACCGGGGAGCTGTTTTTT